The present TCR beta chain was sequenced within a study of blood T cell repertoires in COVID-19. Study summary: The cDNA or gDNA used as material had been derived from T cells, B-cell-depleted T cells, or PBMCs.

Comment on this clone: Other DNA sequences of this sample code for an identical CDR3.

The ends were cut back, 2 bases at V and 5 bases at J, with 12 bases in the middle. Per germline, CDR1 MNHEY and CDR2 SVGAGI. The CDR3 sequence is 15 residues long. As handled by the study authors: Amplification of reference gene primers provided the estimated nucleated cell counts. Method: immunoSEQ multiplex PCR; TCRdb's copy keeps in-frame clones and lacks some. V, J and clone size are taken as reported in that table, and D and trimming were inferred from the DNA itself. This table has 140,000 to 150,000 clones, 75% to 90% appearing once. Sequenced input: PBMCs or T cells enriched from blood (not recorded which). The V call is TRBV6-5, the J call TRBJ2-2; TRBD1 is a possible D gene (6 bases). The receptor comes from a woman aged 35 to 49 who had been exposed to COVID-19. In DNA form, the CDR3 reads TGTGCCAGCAGTTACGACAGGTCTAGTACCGGGGAGCTGTTTTTT. Amino acids: CASSYDRSSTGELFF.